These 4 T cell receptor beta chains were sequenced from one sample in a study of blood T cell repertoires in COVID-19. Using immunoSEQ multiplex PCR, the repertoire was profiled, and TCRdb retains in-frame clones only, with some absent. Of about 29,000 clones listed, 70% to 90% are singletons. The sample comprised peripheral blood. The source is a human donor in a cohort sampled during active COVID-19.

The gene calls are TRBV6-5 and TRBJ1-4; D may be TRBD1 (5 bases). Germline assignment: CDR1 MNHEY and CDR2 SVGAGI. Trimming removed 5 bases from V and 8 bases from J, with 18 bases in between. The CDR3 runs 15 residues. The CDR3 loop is CASSPLGGVGEKLFF. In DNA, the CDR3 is TGTGCCAGCAGTCCCCTGGGAGGGGTTGGGGAAAAACTGTTTTTT.

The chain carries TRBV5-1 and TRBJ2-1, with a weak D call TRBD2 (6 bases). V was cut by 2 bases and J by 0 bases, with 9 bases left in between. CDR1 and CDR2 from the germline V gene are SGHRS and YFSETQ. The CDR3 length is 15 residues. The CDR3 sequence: CASSLDGSSYNEQFF. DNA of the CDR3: TGCGCCAGCAGCTTAGACGGGAGCTCCTACAATGAGCAGTTCTTC.

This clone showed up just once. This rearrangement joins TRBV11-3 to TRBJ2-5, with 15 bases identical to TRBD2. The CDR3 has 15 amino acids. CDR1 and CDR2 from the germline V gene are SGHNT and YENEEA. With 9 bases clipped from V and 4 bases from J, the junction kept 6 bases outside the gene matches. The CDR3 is CASAPGLAGGETQYF. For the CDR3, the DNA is TGTGCCAGTGCACCGGGACTAGCGGGGGGAGAGACCCAGTACTTC.

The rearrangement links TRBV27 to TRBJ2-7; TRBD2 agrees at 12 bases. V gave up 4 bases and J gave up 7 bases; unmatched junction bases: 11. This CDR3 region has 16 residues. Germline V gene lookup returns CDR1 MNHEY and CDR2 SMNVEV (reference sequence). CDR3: CASSSRRLAGAGEQYF. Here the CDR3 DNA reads TGTGCCAGCAGTTCCCGTCGACTAGCGGGGGCCGGGGAGCAGTACTTC.